This TCR beta chain comes out of a study of blood T cells in healthy people across ages. Regarding the study as a whole: Aged donors had fewer naive CD4+ cells and lower diversity than long-lived donors. Age showed a roughly linear inverse relationship with TCR beta diversity per million T cells.

The second PCR ran 7 to 11 cycles with a sample-barcoded 5' primer and J-beta primers. TCRdb re-derived calls from the 5' RACE reads in MiXCR, one entry per CDR3 protein. The table has approximately 600,000 distinct CDR3 sequences, about 54% seen once. On this clonotype itself: Its antigen is unidentified.

V was shortened by 0 bases and J by 4 bases, with 13 bases between the two germline ends. CDR1 is DFQATT and CDR2 is SNEGSKA in the germline V gene (reference sequence). The CDR3 totals 14 residues. This TCR came from a man between 60 and 75 years old in good health. Sequencing was carried out using blood. V usage is TRBV20-1 and J usage is TRBJ2-7; maybe TRBD2 (7 bases). CDR3 nucleotides: TGCAGTGCTAGAGAGGGGGGGCGAGGGTACGAGCAGTACTTC. This codes for CSAREGGRGYEQYF.